The source of this T cell receptor (beta chain) is a study of blood T cells in healthy people across ages (dated by TCRdb to the mid-2010s). Describing the broader study: In model experiments, template switching captured about one uniquely barcoded TCR beta cDNA molecule for every two T cells. The study measured age-related changes in TCR beta repertoire diversity using deep sequencing normalized with unique cDNA molecular identifiers. Four age groups were formed from the donors: young (average around 15 years), middle-aged (approximately 39), aged (under 70) and long-lived (around 82). To avoid experimental bias, donors of different ages were distributed randomly across sequencing lanes. For two donors (one aged 18 to 29 and one aged 80 or older), the study analyzed two additional independent replicas of 1 million unique cDNA reads from the same blood draw.

The donors were around 39 Caucasian individuals from Russia, aged roughly 6 to 90 years, who were systemically healthy. Around 10 milliliters of peripheral blood were drawn from each donor into EDTA-treated Vacutainer tubes. Ficoll-Paque density-gradient centrifugation was used to isolate PBMCs, with at least 7 million obtained per sample. Trizol reagent was used to extract total RNA from PBMCs, with at least 5.5 micrograms per sample. For every donor, flow cytometry on a PBMC aliquot measured the percentage of naive CD45RAhigh/CD27high T cells. Note on this clonotype: What this receptor recognizes is not known. The input lacks base qualities; no much larger clone sits a single base away.

Looking up the germline V gene yields CDR1 LGHNA and CDR2 YNFKEQ. Counted from cysteine to phenylalanine, this CDR3 has 16 amino acids. Left in the record is the CDR3 DNA by itself, 48 bases read in frame from the first base. V is reduced by 4 bases and J by 0 bases, leaving a spacing of 16 bases between them. The study at large found these results: Because donor CMV infection status was unknown, age-related changes in expanded clonotypes were potentially confounded. The percentage of naive T cells measured by flow cytometry correlated strongly with observed TCR beta diversity. Compared with the aged group, the long-lived group had more naive CD4+ T cells, fewer expanded clones and increased TCR diversity, a pattern suggesting age selection. Bulk unsorted PBMC profiling prevented conclusive comparison of naive and antigen-experienced compartments. Estimates of total diversity based on one million sequenced T cells were considered lower bounds and underestimates. As age increased, observed TCR beta diversity per million T cells dropped in a roughly linear way, and a significant reduction was already evident by age about 36.

The library was generated by 5' RACE. TCRdb records Illumina HiSeq 2500 as the sequencer. A second 7 to 11 cycle PCR used a sample-barcoded 5' primer and a J-beta primer mix. A unique molecular identifier was introduced onto each TCR beta cDNA molecule by a template-switch 5' adaptor carrying 12 random nucleotides. Each sample yielded at least 3 million CDR3-containing paired-end reads. First-strand cDNA synthesis was performed from all RNA using the Mint cDNA synthesis kit, with priming by a TRBC-specific oligonucleotide. Following uracil-DNA glycosylase treatment, all cDNA underwent a first 18-cycle PCR with the universal primers M1SS and BC2_uni_R. From the authors' description of their analysis: For normalization, 1 million high-quality reads were randomly selected from each sample, with every read carrying a distinct molecular identifier. Reads with shared molecular identifiers were discarded instead of being binned into consensus sequences. CDR3 identification, clonotype clustering and error correction used MiTCR with a Q25 quality threshold and the strictest error-elimination algorithm. A nonparametric unseen species model with Euler transformation was used to estimate lower-bound total TCR beta diversity. The raw public reads went through TCRdb reprocessing: fastp at Q25, MiXCR clone calling, in-frame beta chains kept. Rows with one shared CDR3 protein collapse into an entry with the most common genes and DNA. The V and J calls were determined by TCRdb, not by the authors. In this sample the table shows 600,000 to 1,000,000 distinct CDR3 sequences, 58% of which occur a single time. Approximately 23% of the sample belongs to the ten largest clones.

The sequence derives from a young man in good health. Sequenced input: blood. The chain employs TRBV4-2 and TRBJ2-7; TRBD2 could be the D gene, as 5 bases match. The DNA reads as follows: TGTGCCAGCAGCCGAGGCGTGCCAGCGGCCTCCTACGAGCAGTACTTC. This sequence encodes CASSRGVPAASYEQYF.